This T cell receptor (beta chain) was observed in a study of T cells in Graves' hyperthyroidism and ophthalmopathy. Study outcomes and limitations: Expanded thyroid clonotypes (above 0.001) were mostly also found in blood. Ophthalmopathy was distinguished from stable hyperthyroidism by 13 V-J signatures. Ophthalmopathy got predicted by the model a median roughly six months before its onset.

Researchers amplified the TCR beta CDR3 regions from RNA transcripts. In the first-round RT-PCR of the TCR CDR3, the HTBI primer set was used. Each CDR3 protein gets one entry after TCRdb re-called the multiplex PCR reads with MiXCR. The data contain about 290,000 distinct CDR3 sequences, about a sixth of them singletons. This clonotype was recorded at least ten times. The antigen remains unidentified. The V and J ends lost 4 bases and 0 bases, in that order; junction bases with no gene match: 0. This CDR3 contains 13 residues. The germline V gene encodes CDR1 SQVTM and CDR2 ANQGSEA. This chain connects TRBV29-1 to TRBJ2-3, with 8 bases matching TRBD2. Input material: blood. The sequence was collected from a woman aged 60-70 years with Graves' ophthalmopathy. CDR3 residues: CSVGLASTDTQYF. Written as DNA, the CDR3 is TGCAGCGTTGGACTAGCGAGCACAGATACGCAGTATTTT.